The 30 T cell receptor beta chains presented below share a single source sample, sequenced in a study of CD8+CD57+ T cells in acquired aplastic anemia (dated by TCRdb to 2016 to 2018). Sequencing instrument: Illumina HiSeq 2000. Genomic DNA was used as template for profiling of TCR beta VDJ combinations and CDR3 sequences. The public reads were run again by TCRdb, first through fastp at Q25 and then through MiXCR, and only productive beta chains were kept. Every distinct CDR3 protein forms one entry, paired with its most common genes and DNA. This sample holds 60,000 or so distinct CDR3 sequences; about 54% were observed only once. Roughly 2.5% of the sample is taken by the ten largest. The material sequenced was sorted CD4+, CD8+, or CD8+CD57+ T cells (not recorded which) from PBMCs. These receptors all come from a human donor in good health, serving as a control.

Of note for this clonotype: The conserved final phenylalanine or tryptophan is absent from the CDR3, which likely points to a read error. The chain is built from TRBV19 and TRBJ2-7; 11 bases line up with TRBD2. V shed 5 bases and J 3 bases; nucleotides not matched to a gene: 12. Germline CDR1 LNHDA, CDR2 SQIVND (reference sequence). This CDR3 region has 17 residues. CDR3 bases: TGTGCCAGTAGTTCCCGGACTAGCGGGCTCAGGGTCTACGAGCAGTACTGC. Encoded protein: CASSSRTSGLRVYEQYC.

The chain employs TRBV2 and TRBJ2-2; tentatively, D is TRBD1 (5 bases). Per germline, CDR1 SNHLY and CDR2 FYNNEI. Trimming cost V 4 bases and J 2 bases, with 8 bases left between them. The CDR3 runs to 14 residues. The CDR3, as DNA: TGTGCCAGCAGTGGTCAGGGAAACACCGGGGAGCTGTTTTTT. Translated, it gives CASSGQGNTGELFF.

By sample share, this clonotype is medium-sized. This chain uses TRBV2 with TRBJ2-3, with D tentatively TRBD1 or TRBD2 (6 bases each). CDR1 and CDR2 (germline): SNHLY, FYNNEI. The CDR3 sequence is 13 residues long. V lost 5 bases, J lost 8 bases, and 14 bases lay in between. In DNA form, the CDR3 reads TGTGCCAGCAGTACCGGAGGGGGTGTTACGCAGTATTTT. It yields the protein CASSTGGGVTQYF.

The chain combines TRBV7-9 with TRBJ1-5; D is unclear. In germline, CDR1 is SEHNR, CDR2 FQNEAQ (reference sequence). Trimming removed 5 bases at V and 6 bases at J, with 11 bases between. CDR3 length equals 13 residues. The CDR3 spells CASSLRVGQPQHF. The CDR3 bases are TGTGCCAGCAGCCTTAGGGTGGGTCAGCCCCAGCATTTT.

This clonotype was observed at least ten times. The chain joins TRBV5-1 to TRBJ1-1, with D possibly TRBD1 on 5 matching bases. Looked up from germline, CDR1 is SGHRS and CDR2 is YFSETQ. Trimming took off 2 bases at V and 0 bases at J, with 8 bases between the two ends. The length of the CDR3 is 14 residues. This chain's CDR3 is CASSLDSLNTEAFF. Written as DNA, the CDR3 is TGCGCCAGCAGCTTAGACAGCTTGAACACTGAAGCTTTCTTT. Full variable domain (missing parts from reference TRBV5-1 and TRBJ1-1): KAGVTQTPRYLIKTRGQQVTLSCSPISGHRSVSWYQQTPGQGLQFLFEYFSETQRNKGNFPGRFSGRQFSNSRSEMNVSTLELGDSALYLCASSLDSLNTEAFFGQGTRLTVV.

V is TRBV19 and J is TRBJ2-5; 9 nucleotides align to TRBD2. The CDR3 extends over 17 amino acids. J lost 1 base, V lost 4 bases, and 10 bases had no gene match. Germline V lookup: CDR1 LNHDA, CDR2 SQIVND (reference sequence). CDR3: CASSRRDGLAIQETQYF. For the CDR3, the DNA is TGTGCCAGTAGTAGGAGAGATGGACTAGCGATCCAAGAGACCCAGTACTTC. The variable domain in full, completed from reference TRBV19 and TRBJ2-5, reads DGGITQSPKYLFRKEGQNVTLSCEQNLNHDAMYWYRQDPGQGLRLIYYSQIVNDFQKGDIAEGYSVSREKKESFPLTVTSAQKNPTAFYLCASSRRDGLAIQETQYFGPGTRLLVL.

This chain connects TRBV19 to TRBJ1-5, with 11 bases fitting TRBD1. J lost 6 bases, V lost 9 bases, and 7 bases had no gene match. Germline assignment: CDR1 LNHDA and CDR2 SQIVND (reference sequence). The CDR3 loop spans 14 amino acids. The CDR3 nucleotides are TGTGCCAGCTGGGACAGGGGGGTCTCTCAGCCCCAGCATTTT. Residues: CASWDRGVSQPQHF.

The chain uses TRBV11-1 and TRBJ2-3; D may correspond to TRBD1 or TRBD2 (5 bases each). Trimming removed 2 bases at V and 5 bases at J, with 14 bases between. CDR3 length: 15 amino acids. CDR1 SGHAT and CDR2 FQDESV come from the germline V gene (reference sequence). CDR3 amino acids: CASSLNWGSVDTQYF. The CDR3 region has the DNA TGTGCCAGCAGCTTAAACTGGGGGTCGGTAGATACGCAGTATTTT. Filled out from reference TRBV11-1 and TRBJ2-3, the complete variable domain reads EAEVAQSPRYKITEKSQAVAFWCDPISGHATLYWYRQILGQGPELLVQFQDESVVDDSQLPKDRFSAERLKGVDSTLKIQPAELGDSAMYLCASSLNWGSVDTQYFGPGTRLTVL.

The rearrangement links TRBV10-3 to TRBJ1-2; TRBD1 matches 11 bases. This CDR3 spans 15 amino acids. V lost 6 bases and J lost 4; bases outside the gene matches: 7. Germline V lookup: CDR1 ENHRY, CDR2 SYGVKD. CDR3 DNA: TGTGCCATCAGACCGGGACAGGGGGGAAGCTATGGCTACACCTTC. Amino acid sequence: CAIRPGQGGSYGYTF.

V and J are TRBV11-3 and TRBJ1-6; TRBD1 is a possible D gene (5 bases). Germline V lookup: CDR1 SGHNT, CDR2 YENEEA. V was pared by 5 bases and J by 11 bases, with 16 bases between. The CDR3 spans 14 residues. The CDR3 DNA sequence: TGTGCCAGCAGCAAACAGGTCCGTGGTCCACCCCTCCACTTT. Translating gives CASSKQVRGPPLHF.

This clonotype showed up just once. The chain links TRBV19 to TRBJ1-5; 9 bases map to TRBD1. Germline V lookup: CDR1 LNHDA, CDR2 SQIVND (reference sequence). The J segment lost 3 bases and the V segment lost 4 bases, leaving 10 bases of the junction unmatched. The length of the CDR3 is 17 residues. The CDR3 sequence is CASSTKTGGTVNQPQHF. The DNA for the CDR3 is TGTGCCAGTAGTACAAAGACAGGGGGTACTGTCAATCAGCCCCAGCATTTT.

This clonotype was recorded once. This chain joins TRBV19 and TRBJ1-2; 7 nucleotides agree with TRBD1. The trim removed 4 bases at V and 5 bases at J, leaving 4 bases unmatched. CDR3 length equals 13 residues. CDR1 is LNHDA, CDR2 SQIVND, per germline (reference sequence). CDR3 in DNA: TGTGCCAGTAGTACGGGACAGAATTATGGCTACACCTTC. Protein product: CASSTGQNYGYTF.

CDR3 residues: CATSRDRADGYTF. The DNA for the CDR3 is TGTGCCACCAGCAGAGATAGGGCTGACGGCTACACCTTC. The V gene is TRBV15, the J gene TRBJ1-2; D gene ambiguous. CDR3 length: 13 amino acids. Germline-derived CDR1 and CDR2 are LNHNV and YYDKDF (reference sequence). V was pared by 0 bases and J by 8 bases, with 10 bases between. The full variable domain, completed using reference TRBV15 and TRBJ1-2, is DAMVIQNPRYQVTQFGKPVTLSCSQTLNHNVMYWYQQKSSQAPKLLFHYYDKDFNNEADTPDNFQSRRPNTSFCFLDIRSPGLGDTAMYLCATSRDRADGYTFGSGTRLTVV.

This clonotype was seen at least ten times. The chain links TRBV12-3 or TRBV12-4 to TRBJ1-1; tentatively, D is TRBD1 (6 bases). Deletions cut 5 bases from V and 2 bases from J, with 9 bases between. The CDR3 totals 13 residues. The CDR3 spells CASSRTVNTEAFF. As DNA, the CDR3 is TGTGCCAGCAGTAGGACAGTAAACACTGAAGCTTTCTTT.

There are many counts of this clonotype. This chain links TRBV5-5 with TRBJ2-1; D is ambiguous. There are 14 residues in the CDR3. V dropped 4 bases and J dropped 7 bases, with 15 bases sitting between them. CDR1 and CDR2 from the germline V gene are SGHKS and YYEKEE (reference sequence). The CDR3 DNA sequence: TGTGCCAGCAGCCCCGAACACTACAGAAATGAGCAGTTCTTC. It yields the protein CASSPEHYRNEQFF.

This clonotype is medium-sized (0.01 to 0.1%) in the sample. The chain joins TRBV10-3 to TRBJ2-7, with TRBD2 matching over 13 bases. V trimming: 6 bases; J trimming: 11 bases; junction bases outside the gene matches: 7. The CDR3 length is 13 residues. From germline, CDR1 is ENHRY and CDR2 SYGVKD. The CDR3, as DNA: TGTGCCATCAGGCCGGGACTAGCGGGATCAGAGTACTTC. Its translation is CAIRPGLAGSEYF.

Many counts were recorded for this clonotype. The chain uses TRBV5-1 and TRBJ2-3; tentatively, D is TRBD2 (5 bases). Trimming removed 4 bases from V and 0 bases from J, with 12 bases in between. This CDR3 contains 15 residues. Germline values: CDR1 SGHRS, CDR2 YFSETQ. DNA of the CDR3: TGCGCCAGCAGCCGAGAGGGCCCTAGCACAGATACGCAGTATTTT. It codes for CASSREGPSTDTQYF.

The chain carries TRBV19 and TRBJ2-1, with D possibly matching TRBD2 (6 bases). The V and J ends lost 4 bases and 6 bases respectively, with 10 bases between them. The CDR3 spans 13 residues. CDR1 and CDR2 (germline): LNHDA, SQIVND (reference sequence). The CDR3 spells CASSRLVLNEQFF. The CDR3 nucleotides are TGTGCCAGTAGTAGACTAGTTCTCAATGAGCAGTTCTTC.

The V gene is TRBV9, the J gene TRBJ2-7; maybe TRBD2 (6 bases). CDR3 size: 15 residues. Looked up from germline, CDR1 is SGDLS and CDR2 is YYNGEE. Between the trimmed V and J ends, which lost 0 bases and 2 bases, there was a span of 12 bases. The CDR3 spells CASSVGAGSTYEQYF. The CDR3 nucleotides read TGTGCCAGCAGCGTAGGGGCGGGATCGACCTACGAGCAGTACTTC.

The genes are TRBV2 and TRBJ2-5; D is unresolved. The CDR3 has 11 amino acids. V shed 3 bases and J shed 5 bases, with 4 bases lying between them. Germline V gene sequence: CDR1 SNHLY, CDR2 FYNNEI. The CDR3 coding sequence is TGTGCCAGCAGTGACTGGGAGACCCAGTACTTC. It codes for CASSDWETQYF.

This clonotype was seen many times. The chain couples TRBV6-1 to TRBJ2-7, with 7 bases matching TRBD1. V was clipped by 5 bases and J by 5 bases; unmatched bases: 9. Germline V gives CDR1 MNHNS, CDR2 SASEGT. The CDR3 is 14 residues long. This chain's CDR3 is CASSPQGYLNEQYF. For the CDR3, the DNA is TGTGCCAGCAGTCCACAGGGGTATCTAAACGAGCAGTACTTC.

This chain joins TRBV15 and TRBJ2-7, with D hard to call. Trimming stripped 8 bases from V and 2 bases from J, with 13 bases between. CDR3 length equals 13 residues. CDR1 is LNHNV, CDR2 YYDKDF, per germline (reference sequence). The CDR3 here is CATGVRFPYEQYF. The CDR3 DNA sequence: TGTGCCACCGGGGTTCGGTTCCCCTACGAGCAGTACTTC.

This clonotype was found once. This chain joins TRBV19 and TRBJ2-7; 14 nucleotides line up with TRBD2. This CDR3 has 16 amino acids. CDR1 and CDR2 from the germline V gene are LNHDA and SQIVND (reference sequence). With 5 bases clipped from V and 4 bases from J, the junction kept 7 bases outside the gene matches. CDR3 sequence: CASSGTSGSQGYEQYF. The CDR3 nucleotides read TGTGCCAGTAGTGGGACTAGCGGGAGTCAGGGTTACGAGCAGTACTTC.

Written as DNA, the CDR3 is TGCAGCGTAGCCACAGGGGCGGGTGGCTACACCTTC. The encoded protein is CSVATGAGGYTF. The rearrangement joins TRBV29-1 to TRBJ1-2; TRBD1 matches 7 bases. The CDR3 is 12 residues long. The junction had 8 bases not matched to a gene; V was cut back by 6 bases and J by 7 bases. Germline assignment: CDR1 SQVTM and CDR2 ANQGSEA.

The V gene is TRBV19, the J gene TRBJ1-2; 7 bases line up with TRBD1. Trimming cost V 5 bases and J 6 bases; bases outside gene matches: 9. Per germline, CDR1 LNHDA and CDR2 SQIVND (reference sequence). This CDR3 spans 14 amino acids. CDR3 sequence reads: CASSAGGGSDGYTF. The CDR3 bases are TGTGCCAGTAGTGCAGGGGGTGGTTCCGATGGCTACACCTTC.

This sequence joins TRBV7-7 and TRBJ2-1; D gene unclear. Germline assignment: CDR1 SSHAT and CDR2 FNYEAQ (reference sequence). V lost 4 bases and J lost 3, with 7 bases in between. The CDR3 has 13 residues. CDR3 residues: CASSSEGYNEQFF. The CDR3 nucleotides read TGTGCCAGCAGCTCTGAAGGCTACAATGAGCAGTTCTTC.

The V gene is TRBV12-5, the J gene TRBJ1-6, with unresolved D. With 0 bases removed from V and 6 bases from J, the gap between germline ends came to 6 bases. There are 14 residues in the CDR3. CDR1 is LGHNT, CDR2 FRNRAP, per germline. The CDR3 loop reads CASGLVGGNSPLHF. The CDR3 region has the DNA TGTGCTAGTGGTTTGGTCGGAGGTAATTCACCCCTCCACTTT.

The chain joins TRBV2 to TRBJ2-5; 7 positions agree with TRBD2. After removal of 9 bases from V and 9 bases from J, the junction contained 16 bases not matched to a gene. From germline, CDR1 is SNHLY and CDR2 FYNNEI. CDR3 length: 14 residues. CDR3 amino acids: CASWGGYGNQPQYF. The DNA for the CDR3 is TGTGCCAGTTGGGGGGGTTATGGGAATCAGCCCCAGTACTTC. The full variable domain, with the rest looked up from reference TRBV2 and TRBJ2-5, is EPEVTQTPSHQVTQMGQEVILRCVPISNHLYFYWYRQILGQKVEFLVSFYNNEISEKSEIFDDQFSVERPDGSNFTLKIRSTKLEDSAMYFCASWGGYGNQPQYFGPGTRLLVL.

The gene calls are TRBV6-1 and TRBJ1-2; 8 bases align to TRBD1. Germline V gene lookup returns CDR1 MNHNS and CDR2 SASEGT. The J segment lost 4 bases and the V segment lost 6 bases, leaving 7 bases of the junction unmatched. The CDR3 runs to 14 residues. DNA of the CDR3: TGTGCCAGCAGCGGGGGACAGGCGCGCTATGGCTACACCTTC. Protein: CASSGGQARYGYTF.

The V gene is TRBV2, the J gene TRBJ1-6, with TRBD1 matching 9 bases. The CDR3 runs 14 residues. Germline assignment: CDR1 SNHLY and CDR2 FYNNEI. V lost 7 bases, J lost 11 bases, and 9 bases stayed unmatched. The CDR3 sequence is CASTAGQGVPPLHF. CDR3 coding DNA: TGTGCCAGCACCGCGGGACAGGGAGTGCCACCCCTCCACTTT.